The rows below give T cell receptor beta chains drawn from one sample of a study of T cell responses to AZD1222 COVID-19 vaccine. Sequencing used immunoSEQ multiplex PCR; TCRdb keeps in-frame clones, though not all of them. The sample shows tens of thousands of clones, 87% of them seen only once. The input for sequencing was peripheral blood, taken 28 days after the second AZD1222 dose. These receptors were obtained from an adult who received the AZD1222 COVID-19 vaccine. The CDR3 runs from the conserved cysteine through the conserved F or W. D genes are given only for firm matches. The size entry is marked missing in some rows and otherwise reads once, few, many or a size class.

d_call	v_call	clone_size	j_call	cdr3_nt	cdr3_aa
NA	TRBV30	NA	TRBJ1-5	TGTGCCTGGAGTTTAACAGGACATCAGCCCCAGCATTTT	CAWSLTGHQPQHF
TRBD1	TRBV18	NA	TRBJ2-1	TGTGCCAGCTCACCCGGGACAGGGGGCGATGAGCAGTTCTTC	CASSPGTGGDEQFF
TRBD1	TRBV29-1	NA	TRBJ2-7	TGCAGCGGTTCGGGTGGACAGGGTTACGAGCAGTACTTC	CSGSGGQGYEQYF
NA	TRBV27	NA	TRBJ1-2	TGTGCCAGCAGTTTATCGAGGGGTAGGAGCTACACCTTC	CASSLSRGRSYTF
NA	TRBV19	NA	TRBJ1-1	TGTGCCAGTAGTATCAGGGAAATGGCTGAAGCTTTCTTT	CASSIREMAEAFF
TRBD2	TRBV5-1	NA	TRBJ2-3	TGCGCCAGCAGCCTACTAGCGGGGGCAGATACGCAGTATTTT	CASSLLAGADTQYF
TRBD2	TRBV15	NA	TRBJ2-2	TGTGCCACCACCCGCGGGGGGGAGAACACCGGGGAGCTGTTTTTT	CATTRGGENTGELFF
NA	TRBV5-1	NA	TRBJ2-3	TGCGCCAGCAGCGCTCCCACAGATACGCAGTATTTT	CASSAPTDTQYF
NA	TRBV24-1	few	TRBJ2-7	TGTGCCACCAGTGATCTTTCAAACAACTCCCAGACAGTCTTGGAAAAAACCTACGAGCAGTACTTC	CATSDLSNNSQTVLEKTYEQYF
NA	TRBV7-8	NA	TRBJ2-7	TGTGCCAGCAGCTTAAACTCGCTCGAGCAGTACTTC	CASSLNSLEQYF
NA	TRBV4-3	once	TRBJ2-7	TGCGCCAGCAGCCAAGGAGGTTCTCAGGCCTACGAGCAGTACTTC	CASSQGGSQAYEQYF
NA	TRBV7-2	NA	TRBJ2-5	TGTGCCAGCAGGCCAACGACAGTGGAAGAGACCCAGTACTTC	CASRPTTVEETQYF
NA	TRBV28	NA	TRBJ1-2	TGTGCCAGCAGCCTAGCAACAGGGCGCTATGGCTACACCTTC	CASSLATGRYGYTF
NA	TRBV7-3	NA	TRBJ2-6	TGTGCCAGCAGCTCCGGACAGTCTGGGGCCAACGTCCTGACTTTC	CASSSGQSGANVLTF
NA	TRBV4-3	NA	TRBJ2-1	TGCGCCAGCAGCCAAGATCCAGGGGCTTACAATGAGCAGTTCTTC	CASSQDPGAYNEQFF
NA	TRBV7-8	NA	TRBJ1-6	TGTGCCACCCAGGGGTTGGGAGGGAAGGATTCACCCCTCCACTTT	CATQGLGGKDSPLHF
NA	TRBV5-8	NA	TRBJ2-5	TGTGCCAGCAGCTTGGGACAGCAAGAGACCCAGTACTTC	CASSLGQQETQYF